The source of this TCR beta chain is a study of blood T cell repertoires in COVID-19. Study background: Specimens from acute and convalescent COVID-19 originated in the United States, Italy and Spain.

Germline values: CDR1 SNHLY, CDR2 FYNNEI. V lost 4 bases to trimming and J lost 5 bases; unmatched junction nucleotides: 6. CDR3 size: 15 residues. In the original processing: Researchers report that nucleated cell counts were estimated from reference gene primer amplification. The table came from immunoSEQ multiplex PCR; TCRdb's copy has only in-frame clones and leaves some out. D and trimming come from the DNA, and the V and J calls and clone size come from that table. Found here are some 97,000 clones, about 90% of them singletons; the top ten hold around 5.4%. The receptor's source is a human donor in a cohort sampled during active COVID-19. What was sequenced was peripheral blood. The rearrangement uses TRBV2 and TRBJ2-5; the match to TRBD2 covers 11 bases. CDR3 DNA: TGTGCCAGCAGTGCGGGACTAGCGGCTGGGGAGACCCAGTACTTC. It is translated as CASSAGLAAGETQYF.